The following is a T cell receptor (beta chain) sequence with its context. The sample originates from a study of cytomegalovirus exposure and HLA in healthy donors. The CDR3 totals 16 residues. V was shortened by 2 bases and J by 1 base, with 17 bases between the two germline ends. Germline V lookup: CDR1 GTSNPN, CDR2 SVGIG (reference sequence). The PCR contained 60 Vbeta and 13 Jbeta primers. Produced via immunoSEQ multiplex PCR; TCRdb's table is partial and in-frame only. The sample lists 100,000 to 150,000 clones, 83% occurring once. The sequenced material came from PBMCs. The J gene is TRBJ1-1, the V gene TRBV30; TRBD1 is a possible D gene (5 bases). This receptor was taken from a middle-aged woman in good health and CMV-seropositive. The CDR3 is CAWSRGVGGANTEAFF. In DNA form, the CDR3 reads TGTGCCTGGAGTCGGGGTGTCGGGGGTGCGAACACTGAAGCTTTCTTT.